This TCR beta chain comes out of a study of blood T cell repertoires in COVID-19. Whole-study context: Italy, Spain and the United States were the sources of the convalescent and acute COVID-19 samples.

Original processing notes: Reference gene primer amplification in the assay estimated nucleated cell counts. The table came from immunoSEQ multiplex PCR; TCRdb's copy has only in-frame clones and leaves some out. That table furnishes V, J and clone size, whereas the DNA furnished D and trimming. The table lists around 210,000 clones, nearly 90% of them singletons. Germline loops: CDR1 MDHEN, CDR2 SYDVKM. The CDR3 is 14 amino acids. Trimming at V came to 4 bases and at J to 3 bases, leaving 5 bases not matched to a gene. Recruited during active infection, patients (from Seattle) were subsequently followed longitudinally.

Sequenced material: peripheral blood. The chain carries TRBV28 and TRBJ2-7, with TRBD1 identical over 8 bases. The source is a man aged 50 to 60 with COVID-19, enrolled during active disease. In nucleotides, the CDR3 is TGTGCCAGCAGTTCTCCGACAGGGGACTACGAGCAGTACTTC. It translates to CASSSPTGDYEQYF.